The rows below give T cell receptor beta chains drawn from one sample of a study of identical twins. TCRdb re-derived calls from the 5' RACE reads in MiXCR, one entry per CDR3 protein. The data contain about 220,000 distinct CDR3 sequences, 7.5% of them singletons. The same sample was also used in a study of yellow fever vaccine responses in identical twins.

What was sequenced was memory (CD45RO+) T cells sorted from blood. The receptors derive from a woman aged 18-29 years in good health. The CDR3 runs from the conserved cysteine through the conserved F or W. A D gene is named only where the DNA matches it firmly. Size values are once, few and many counts, or a class for expanded clones, and some rows have none.

TRBV4-1,.,TRBJ2-3,.,14,TGCGCCAGCAGCCCTACCCCAGGGTTAGATACGCAGTATTTT,CASSPTPGLDTQYF
TRBV5-1,.,TRBJ2-7,.,14,TGCGCCAGCAGCTTGTCAGGGAAGGACTACGAGCAGTACTTC,CASSLSGKDYEQYF
TRBV12-3/TRBV12-4,few,TRBJ2-3,TRBD2,16,TGTGCCAGCCTAAGAGGGGCGGGGGGGAAAACAGATACGCAGTATTTT,CASLRGAGGKTDTQYF
TRBV20-1,many,TRBJ2-1,TRBD1,14,TGCAGTGCTCTTAGGGACAGGGGGGACAATGAGCAGTTCTTC,CSALRDRGDNEQFF
TRBV6-1,.,TRBJ2-5,.,16,TGTGCCAGCATCCCAGGGACATGGACAATCCAAGAGACCCAGTACTTC,CASIPGTWTIQETQYF
TRBV18,many,TRBJ2-1,TRBD1,14,TGTGCCAGCTCTCCCCGGGACAGGGATAATGAGCAGTTCTTC,CASSPRDRDNEQFF
TRBV7-2,.,TRBJ2-2,TRBD2,16,TGTGCCAGCAGCCGTAGCGGGGGGCTCAACACCGGGGAGCTGTTTTTT,CASSRSGGLNTGELFF
TRBV7-3,few,TRBJ2-1,.,12,TGTGCCAGCAGCTCGACAGGTTCTGTGCAGTTCTTC,CASSSTGSVQFF
TRBV6-1,.,TRBJ2-3,TRBD1,17,TGTGCCAGCAGTGGACAGGGGGTAAAACTTGGAACGAATACGCAGTATTTT,CASSGQGVKLGTNTQYF
TRBV7-3,few,TRBJ1-1,.,14,TGTGCCAGCAGCTTACCCGGGGCATTTACTGAAGCTTTCTTT,CASSLPGAFTEAFF
TRBV30,few,TRBJ1-2,.,11,TGTGCCTGGGGGGATCGGAATGGCTACACCTTC,CAWGDRNGYTF
TRBV5-6,.,TRBJ1-6,.,14,TGTGCCAGCAGCTTGGGCAGCCCTAATTCACCCCTCCACTTT,CASSLGSPNSPLHF
TRBV12-3/TRBV12-4,few,TRBJ1-6,TRBD1,17,TGTGCCAGCAGTTTTGGGGGGACAGGGGCACATAATTCACCCCTCCACTTT,CASSFGGTGAHNSPLHF
TRBV20-1,many,TRBJ2-2,.,14,TGCAGTGCTCTCCGGGGCGGGACCACCGGGGAGCTGTTTTTT,CSALRGGTTGELFF
TRBV5-6,few,TRBJ2-1,.,14,TGTGCCAGCAGTCCAACCCTAGTGCACAATGAGCAGTTCTTC,CASSPTLVHNEQFF
TRBV6-1,few,TRBJ2-3,.,14,TGTGCCAGCAGTGAAGGGCGGGGACCAGATACGCAGTATTTT,CASSEGRGPDTQYF
TRBV5-4,.,TRBJ2-1,.,14,TGTGCCAGCAGCGCTAGAAGCTCCTACAATGAGCAGTTCTTC,CASSARSSYNEQFF
TRBV7-8,.,TRBJ1-1,.,12,TGTGCCAGCAGCTTACACACAGGTGAAGCTTTCTTT,CASSLHTGEAFF
TRBV30,.,TRBJ2-5,.,13,TGTGCCTGGAGTAATGGAGCGTGGGAGACCCAGTACTTC,CAWSNGAWETQYF
TRBV4-2,few,TRBJ2-3,TRBD2,17,TGTGCCAGCAGCCAAGAGGGGCGGGAGCGAGGAGGAGATACGCAGTATTTT,CASSQEGRERGGDTQYF
TRBV2,few,TRBJ2-1,TRBD1,15,TGTGCCAGCACCGAACAGGGGTCTTTCTACAATGAGCAGTTCTTC,CASTEQGSFYNEQFF
TRBV9,many,TRBJ2-3,.,15,TGTGCCAGCAGCGCTAGCCTTTCCCGCACAGATACGCAGTATTTT,CASSASLSRTDTQYF
TRBV4-3,many,TRBJ1-3,.,15,TGCGCCAGCAGCCAAGACCCAGGTTCCGGAAACACCATATATTTT,CASSQDPGSGNTIYF
TRBV19,.,TRBJ2-2,.,13,TGTGCCAGTAGCATCCCGAACACCGGGGAGCTGTTTTTT,CASSIPNTGELFF
TRBV28,few,TRBJ1-2,.,15,TGTGCCAGCAGCTCCGGGACTTCAGCGATCTATGGCTACACCTTC,CASSSGTSAIYGYTF
TRBV6-5,few,TRBJ2-1,.,15,TGTGCCAGCAGTTACTTAGGGTCTAGTGGCGATGAGCAGTTCTTC,CASSYLGSSGDEQFF
TRBV5-1,.,TRBJ2-2,.,17,TGCGCCAGCAGCTCCACAGGCTTCTCCGCGAACACCGGGGAGCTGTTTTTT,CASSSTGFSANTGELFF
TRBV18,few,TRBJ2-7,.,14,TGTGCCAGCTCACCAGGGCTACTGGCCTACGAGCAGTACTTC,CASSPGLLAYEQYF
TRBV11-3,.,TRBJ2-1,.,15,TGTGCCAGCAGCTTAGGGGAGTCAACCTACAATGAGCAGTTCTTC,CASSLGESTYNEQFF
TRBV2,many,TRBJ2-1,TRBD2,15,TGTGCCAGCAGTGTTGGTGGGGACTATTACAATGAGCAGTTCTTC,CASSVGGDYYNEQFF
TRBV7-8,.,TRBJ2-3,.,16,TGTGCCAGCAGCGCAAATGGGGGAGTGGCCACAGATACGCAGTATTTT,CASSANGGVATDTQYF
TRBV2,.,TRBJ2-1,TRBD2,16,TGTGCCAGCAGTGAGGCGGGGGGGGGCGTGAAGAATGAGCAGTTCTTC,CASSEAGGGVKNEQFF
TRBV9,few,TRBJ2-1,TRBD1,19,TGTGCCAGCAGCTCACAGACAGGGGGCCCCCCGAGATCCTACAATCAGCAGTTCTTC,CASSSQTGGPPRSYNQQFF
TRBV20-1,.,TRBJ2-3,TRBD2,15,TGCAGTGCTAGAGTGGGGCCCGGGAGGACAGATACGCAGTATTTT,CSARVGPGRTDTQYF
TRBV4-3,.,TRBJ2-5,TRBD2,15,TGCGCCAGCAGCCGCTCAGCGCTAGCGGACGAGACCCAGTACTTC,CASSRSALADETQYF
TRBV6-2/TRBV6-3,many,TRBJ2-1,.,14,TGTGCCAGCAAAGATACTGCCTCCTACAATGAGCAGTTCTTC,CASKDTASYNEQFF
TRBV11-1,few,TRBJ2-3,.,14,TGTGCCAGCAGCTTAAGCCATAGCACAGATACGCAGTATTTT,CASSLSHSTDTQYF
TRBV28,many,TRBJ2-3,TRBD2,15,TGTGCCAGCAGTTTATGGCGGGGGGGCATAGATACGCAGTATTTT,CASSLWRGGIDTQYF
TRBV7-2,few,TRBJ1-4,.,15,TGTGCCAGCAGCCCTTACGGGTTGAGCACCGAAAAACTGTTTTTT,CASSPYGLSTEKLFF
TRBV4-3,many,TRBJ2-1,TRBD2,16,TGCGCCAGCAGCCTGGGACTAGCGGGAGGCGAGAATGAGCAGTTCTTC,CASSLGLAGGENEQFF
TRBV7-3,.,TRBJ1-1,.,13,TGTGCCAGCGCCGCACAGGAGGACACTGAAGCTTTCTTT,CASAAQEDTEAFF
TRBV3-1,many,TRBJ1-4,.,14,TGTGCCAGCAGCCAACGGACAACTAATGAAAAACTGTTTTTT,CASSQRTTNEKLFF
TRBV5-1,few,TRBJ2-1,TRBD2,14,TGCGCCAGCAGCCAGGTGGCAAGCGGGGATGAGCAGTTCTTC,CASSQVASGDEQFF